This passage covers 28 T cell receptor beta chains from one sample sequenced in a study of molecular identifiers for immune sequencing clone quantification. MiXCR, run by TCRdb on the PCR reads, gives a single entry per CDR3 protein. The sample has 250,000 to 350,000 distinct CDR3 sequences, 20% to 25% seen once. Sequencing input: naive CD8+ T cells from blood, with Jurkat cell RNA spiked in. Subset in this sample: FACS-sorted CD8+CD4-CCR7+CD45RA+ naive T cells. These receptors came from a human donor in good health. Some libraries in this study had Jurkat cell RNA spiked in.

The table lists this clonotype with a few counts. The CDR3 spells CASSVARTAGLPGENTEAFF. As DNA, the CDR3 is TGTGCCAGCAGCGTAGCTCGGACCGCCGGGCTACCCGGAGAGAACACTGAAGCTTTCTTT. The V call is TRBV9, the J call TRBJ1-1; D not resolved. Per the germline V gene, CDR1 is SGDLS and CDR2 is YYNGEE. The CDR3 is 20 residues long. Trimming took off 0 bases at V and 1 base at J, with 25 bases between the two ends.

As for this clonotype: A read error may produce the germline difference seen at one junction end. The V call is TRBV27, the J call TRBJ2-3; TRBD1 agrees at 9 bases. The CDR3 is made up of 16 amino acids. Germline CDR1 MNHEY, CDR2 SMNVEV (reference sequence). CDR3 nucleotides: TGTCCCAGCAGTTTAGGGACAGGGCTTGGCACAGATACGCAGTATTTT. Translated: CPSSLGTGLGTDTQYF.

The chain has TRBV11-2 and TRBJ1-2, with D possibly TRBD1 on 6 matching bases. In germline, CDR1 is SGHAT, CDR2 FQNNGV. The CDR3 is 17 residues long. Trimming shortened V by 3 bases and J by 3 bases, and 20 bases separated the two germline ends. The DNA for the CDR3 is TGTGCCAGCAGCTTCCAGCCAGGGGCTCTAATTGACTATGGCTACACCTTC. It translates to CASSFQPGALIDYGYTF. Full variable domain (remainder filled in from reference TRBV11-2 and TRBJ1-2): EAGVAQSPRYKIIEKRQSVAFWCNPISGHATLYWYQQILGQGPKLLIQFQNNGVVDDSQLPKDRFSAERLKGVDSTLKIQPAKLEDSAVYLCASSFQPGALIDYGYTFGSGTRLTVV.

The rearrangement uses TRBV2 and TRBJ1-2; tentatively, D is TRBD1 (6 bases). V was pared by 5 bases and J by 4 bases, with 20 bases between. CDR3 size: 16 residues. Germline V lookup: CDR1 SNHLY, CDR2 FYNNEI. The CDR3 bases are TGTGCCAGCAGTCCGGACAGAGGGCAAGCGCTCTATGGCTACACCTTC. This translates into CASSPDRGQALYGYTF.

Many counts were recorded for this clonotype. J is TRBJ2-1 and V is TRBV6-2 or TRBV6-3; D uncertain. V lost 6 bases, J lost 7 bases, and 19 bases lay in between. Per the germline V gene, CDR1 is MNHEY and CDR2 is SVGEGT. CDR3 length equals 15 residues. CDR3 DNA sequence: TGTGCCAGCAGCGGCCCAAGACCGGATTTGAATGAGCAGTTCTTC. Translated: CASSGPRPDLNEQFF.

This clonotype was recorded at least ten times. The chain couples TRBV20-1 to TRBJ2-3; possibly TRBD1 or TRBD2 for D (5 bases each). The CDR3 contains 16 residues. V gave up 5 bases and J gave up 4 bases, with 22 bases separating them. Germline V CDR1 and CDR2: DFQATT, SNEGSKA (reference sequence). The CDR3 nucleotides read TGCAGTGCTCAACCCCTATTGGGGGTGAAAGCAGATACGCAGTATTTT. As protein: CSAQPLLGVKADTQYF.

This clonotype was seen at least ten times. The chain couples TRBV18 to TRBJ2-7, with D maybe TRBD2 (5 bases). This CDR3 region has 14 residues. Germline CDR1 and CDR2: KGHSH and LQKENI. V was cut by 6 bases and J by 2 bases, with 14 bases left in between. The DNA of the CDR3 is TGTGCCAGCTCCCGGCCGGGGTCCACCTACGAGCAGTACTTC. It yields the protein CASSRPGSTYEQYF.

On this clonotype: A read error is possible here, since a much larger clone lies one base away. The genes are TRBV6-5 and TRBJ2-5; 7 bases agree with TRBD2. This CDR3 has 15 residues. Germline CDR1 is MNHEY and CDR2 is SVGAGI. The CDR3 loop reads CANSYSGGGVETQYF. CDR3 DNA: TGTGCCAACAGTTACTCGGGGGGAGGTGTCGAGACCCAGTACTTC.

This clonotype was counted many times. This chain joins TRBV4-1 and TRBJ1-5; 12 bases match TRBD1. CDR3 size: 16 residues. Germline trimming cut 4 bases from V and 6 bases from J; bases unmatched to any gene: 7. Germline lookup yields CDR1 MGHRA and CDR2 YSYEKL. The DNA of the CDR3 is TGCGCCAGCAGCCTAGGGACAGGGGGCGATGGTCAGCCCCAGCATTTT. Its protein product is CASSLGTGGDGQPQHF.

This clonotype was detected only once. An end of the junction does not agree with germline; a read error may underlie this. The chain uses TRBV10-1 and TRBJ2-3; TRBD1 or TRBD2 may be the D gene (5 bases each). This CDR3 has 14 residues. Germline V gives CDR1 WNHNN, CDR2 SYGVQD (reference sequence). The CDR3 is CASSGDRSTDTLYF. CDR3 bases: TGCGCCAGCAGTGGGGACCGAAGCACAGATACGCTGTATTTT.

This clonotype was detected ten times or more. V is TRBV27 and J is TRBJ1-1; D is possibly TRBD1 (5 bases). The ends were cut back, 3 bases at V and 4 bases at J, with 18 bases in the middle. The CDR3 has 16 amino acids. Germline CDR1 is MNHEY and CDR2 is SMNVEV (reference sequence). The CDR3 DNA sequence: TGTGCCAGCAGTTTTCTGAGAGCAGGGCTTTTCACTGAAGCTTTCTTT. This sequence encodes CASSFLRAGLFTEAFF.

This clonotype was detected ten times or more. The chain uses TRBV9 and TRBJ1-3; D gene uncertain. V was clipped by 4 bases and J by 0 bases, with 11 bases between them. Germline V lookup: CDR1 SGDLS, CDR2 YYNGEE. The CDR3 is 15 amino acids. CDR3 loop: CASSPSYDSGNTIYF. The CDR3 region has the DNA TGTGCCAGCAGCCCATCGTACGACTCTGGAAACACCATATATTTT.

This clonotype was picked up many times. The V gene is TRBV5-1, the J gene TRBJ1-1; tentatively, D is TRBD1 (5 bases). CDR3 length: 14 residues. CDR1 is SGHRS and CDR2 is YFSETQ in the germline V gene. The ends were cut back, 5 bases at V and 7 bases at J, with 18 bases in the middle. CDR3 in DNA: TGCGCCAGCAGTGAAACATTGGGGCCTATTGAAGCTTTCTTT. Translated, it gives CASSETLGPIEAFF.

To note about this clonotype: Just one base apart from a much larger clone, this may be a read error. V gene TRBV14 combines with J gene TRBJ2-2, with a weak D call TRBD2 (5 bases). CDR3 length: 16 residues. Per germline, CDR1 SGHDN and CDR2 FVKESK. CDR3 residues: CASSQVLATNTGEPFF. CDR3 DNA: TGTGCCAGCAGCCAAGTTTTAGCCACGAACACCGGGGAGCCGTTTTTT.

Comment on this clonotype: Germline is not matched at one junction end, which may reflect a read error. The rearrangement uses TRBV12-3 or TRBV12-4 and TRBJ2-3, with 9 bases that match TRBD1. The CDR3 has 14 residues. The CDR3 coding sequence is TGTACCAGCAGTCCGGGACAGGGCGCAGATACGCAGTATTTT. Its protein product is CTSSPGQGADTQYF.

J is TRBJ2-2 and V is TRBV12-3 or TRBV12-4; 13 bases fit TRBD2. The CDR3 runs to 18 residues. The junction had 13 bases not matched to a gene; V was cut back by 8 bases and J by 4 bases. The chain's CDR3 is CASYFGLAGVVLTGELFF. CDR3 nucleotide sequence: TGTGCCAGCTACTTCGGACTAGCGGGAGTTGTACTCACCGGGGAGCTGTTTTTT.

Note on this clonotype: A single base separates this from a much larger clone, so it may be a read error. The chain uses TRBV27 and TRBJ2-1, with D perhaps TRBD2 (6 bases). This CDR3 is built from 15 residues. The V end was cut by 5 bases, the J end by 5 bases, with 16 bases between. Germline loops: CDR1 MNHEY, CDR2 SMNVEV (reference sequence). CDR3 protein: CASSPGTGDHNEQFF. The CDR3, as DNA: TGTGCCAGCAGTCCCGGGACTGGCGACCACAATGAGCAGTTCTTC.

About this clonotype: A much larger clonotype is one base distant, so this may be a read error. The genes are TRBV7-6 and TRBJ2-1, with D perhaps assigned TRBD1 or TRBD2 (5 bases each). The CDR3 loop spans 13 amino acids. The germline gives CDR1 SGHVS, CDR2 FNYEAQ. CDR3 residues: CANSLSGTNEQFF. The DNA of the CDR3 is TGTGCCAACAGCTTGTCGGGGACCAATGAGCAGTTCTTC.

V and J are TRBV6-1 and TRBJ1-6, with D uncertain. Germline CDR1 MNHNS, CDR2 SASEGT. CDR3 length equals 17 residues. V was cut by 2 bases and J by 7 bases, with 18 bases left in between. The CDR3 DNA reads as TGTGCCAGCAGTGAAATAGACACCCTATTCGGGAATTCACCCCTCCACTTT. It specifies CASSEIDTLFGNSPLHF.

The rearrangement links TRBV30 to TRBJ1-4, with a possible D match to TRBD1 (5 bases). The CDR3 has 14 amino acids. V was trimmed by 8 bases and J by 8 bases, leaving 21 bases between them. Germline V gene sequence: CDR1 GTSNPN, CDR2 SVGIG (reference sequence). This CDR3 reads CAVRHGGFGEKLFF. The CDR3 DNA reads TGTGCCGTAAGACACGGGGGTTTCGGGGAAAAACTGTTTTTT. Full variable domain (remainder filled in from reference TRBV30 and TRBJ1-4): SQTIHQWPATLVQPVGSPLSLECTVEGTSNPNLYWYRQAAGRGLQLLFYSVGIGQISSEVPQNLSASRPQDRQFILSSKKLLLSDSGFYLCAVRHGGFGEKLFFGSGTQLSVL.

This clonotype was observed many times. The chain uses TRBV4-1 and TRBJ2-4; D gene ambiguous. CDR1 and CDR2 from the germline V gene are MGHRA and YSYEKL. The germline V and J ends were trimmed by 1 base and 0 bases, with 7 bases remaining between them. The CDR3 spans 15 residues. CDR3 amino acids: CASSQASVAKNIQYF. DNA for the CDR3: TGCGCCAGCAGCCAAGCTTCAGTAGCCAAAAACATTCAGTACTTC.

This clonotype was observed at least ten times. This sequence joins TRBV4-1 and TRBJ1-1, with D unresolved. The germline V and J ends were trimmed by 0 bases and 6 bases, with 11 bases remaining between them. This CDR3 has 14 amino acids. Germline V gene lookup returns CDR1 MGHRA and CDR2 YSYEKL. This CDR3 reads CASSQDPAGPEAFF. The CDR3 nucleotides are TGCGCCAGCAGCCAAGATCCGGCAGGCCCTGAAGCTTTCTTT.

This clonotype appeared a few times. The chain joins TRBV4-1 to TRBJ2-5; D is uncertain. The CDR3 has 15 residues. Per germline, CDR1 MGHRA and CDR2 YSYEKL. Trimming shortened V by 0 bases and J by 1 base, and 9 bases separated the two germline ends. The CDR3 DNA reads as TGCGCCAGCAGCCAAGACCCTCTAGGCCAAGAGACCCAGTACTTC. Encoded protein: CASSQDPLGQETQYF.

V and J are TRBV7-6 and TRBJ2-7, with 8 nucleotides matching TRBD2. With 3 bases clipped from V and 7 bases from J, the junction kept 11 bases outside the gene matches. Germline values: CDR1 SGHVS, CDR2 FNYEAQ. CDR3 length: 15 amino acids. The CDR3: CASSFPAGEAEEQYF. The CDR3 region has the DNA TGTGCCAGCAGCTTCCCAGCGGGAGAGGCGGAGGAGCAGTACTTC.

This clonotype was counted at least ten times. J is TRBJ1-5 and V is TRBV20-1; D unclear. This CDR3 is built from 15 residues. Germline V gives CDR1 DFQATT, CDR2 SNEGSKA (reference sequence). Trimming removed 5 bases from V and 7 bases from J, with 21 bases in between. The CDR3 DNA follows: TGCAGTGCTGAGTACGGGCCTTCTGAAGACCAGCCCCAGCATTTT. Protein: CSAEYGPSEDQPQHF.

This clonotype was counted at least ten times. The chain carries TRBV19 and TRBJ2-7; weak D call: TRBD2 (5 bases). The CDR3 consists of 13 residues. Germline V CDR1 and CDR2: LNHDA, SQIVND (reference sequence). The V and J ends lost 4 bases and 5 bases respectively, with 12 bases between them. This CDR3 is CASSTVEEDEQYF. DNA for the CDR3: TGTGCCAGTAGTACTGTTGAGGAGGACGAGCAGTACTTC.

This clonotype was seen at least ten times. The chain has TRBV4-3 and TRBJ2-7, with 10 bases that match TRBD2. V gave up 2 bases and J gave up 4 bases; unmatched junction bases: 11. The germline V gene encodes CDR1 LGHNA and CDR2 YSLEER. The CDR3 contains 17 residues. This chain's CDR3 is CASSQWSAGGPRYEQYF. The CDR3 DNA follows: TGCGCCAGCAGCCAATGGTCAGCGGGAGGGCCCCGGTACGAGCAGTACTTC.

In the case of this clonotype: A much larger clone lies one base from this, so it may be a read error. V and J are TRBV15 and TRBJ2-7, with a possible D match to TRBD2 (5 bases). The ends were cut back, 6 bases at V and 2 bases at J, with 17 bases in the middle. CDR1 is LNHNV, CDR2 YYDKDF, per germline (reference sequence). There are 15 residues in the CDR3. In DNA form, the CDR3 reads TGTGCCACCAGTCTACCCGTGACACTAGCCTACGAGCAGTACTTC. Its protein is CATSLPVTLAYEQYF.